This TCR beta chain was obtained from a study of T cell responses to AZD1222 COVID-19 vaccine. Generated by immunoSEQ multiplex PCR, the TCRdb table keeps only in-frame clones and is missing some. The sample includes 120,000 or so clones, more than 70% of them seen just once. Germline values: CDR1 MNHEY, CDR2 SVGEGT. Deletions cut 5 bases from V and 4 bases from J, with 9 bases between. The CDR3 spans 12 residues. The chain links TRBV6-2 or TRBV6-3 to TRBJ2-7; D gene unclear. The sequence came from an adult in good health. Material: peripheral blood, obtained on day 0 of AZD1222 vaccination. The CDR3 region has the DNA TGTGCCAGCAGTAAACTTGGGTACGAGCAGTACTTC. Protein sequence: CASSKLGYEQYF.